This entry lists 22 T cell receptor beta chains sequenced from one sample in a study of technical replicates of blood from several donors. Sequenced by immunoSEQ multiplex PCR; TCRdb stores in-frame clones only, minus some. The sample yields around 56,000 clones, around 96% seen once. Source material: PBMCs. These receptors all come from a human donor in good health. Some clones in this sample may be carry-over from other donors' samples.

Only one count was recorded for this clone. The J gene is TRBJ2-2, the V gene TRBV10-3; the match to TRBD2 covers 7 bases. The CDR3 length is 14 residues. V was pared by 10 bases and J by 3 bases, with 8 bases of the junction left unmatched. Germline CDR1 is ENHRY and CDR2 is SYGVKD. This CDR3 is CATERDTDTGELFF. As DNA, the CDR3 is TGTGCCACCGAGCGGGATACGGACACCGGGGAGCTGTTTTTT.

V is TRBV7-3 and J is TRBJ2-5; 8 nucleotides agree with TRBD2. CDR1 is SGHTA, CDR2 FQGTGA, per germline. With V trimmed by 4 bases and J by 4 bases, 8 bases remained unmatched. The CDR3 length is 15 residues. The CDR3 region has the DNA TGTGCCAGCAGCTCCATTAGCGGGAAGTCAGAGACCCAGTACTTC. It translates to CASSSISGKSETQYF.

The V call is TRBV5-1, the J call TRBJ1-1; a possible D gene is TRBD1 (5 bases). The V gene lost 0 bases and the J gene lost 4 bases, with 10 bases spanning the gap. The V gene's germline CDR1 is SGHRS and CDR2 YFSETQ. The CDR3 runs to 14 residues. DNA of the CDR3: TGCGCCAGCAGCTTGGAGGGACTGCTCACTGAAGCTTTCTTT. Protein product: CASSLEGLLTEAFF.

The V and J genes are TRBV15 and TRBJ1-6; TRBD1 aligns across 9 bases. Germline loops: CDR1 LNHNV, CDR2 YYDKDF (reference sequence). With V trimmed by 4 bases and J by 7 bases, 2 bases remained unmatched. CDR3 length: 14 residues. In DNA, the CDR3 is TGTGCCACCAGCACCGACAGGGGGAATTCACCCCTCCACTTT. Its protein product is CATSTDRGNSPLHF.

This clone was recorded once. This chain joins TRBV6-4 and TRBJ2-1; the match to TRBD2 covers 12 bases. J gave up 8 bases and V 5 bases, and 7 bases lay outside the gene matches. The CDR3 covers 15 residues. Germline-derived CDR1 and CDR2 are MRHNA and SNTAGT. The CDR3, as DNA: TGTGCCAGCAGTCCCTCTAGCGGGGGGGCCGATGAGCAGTTCTTC. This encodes CASSPSSGGADEQFF.

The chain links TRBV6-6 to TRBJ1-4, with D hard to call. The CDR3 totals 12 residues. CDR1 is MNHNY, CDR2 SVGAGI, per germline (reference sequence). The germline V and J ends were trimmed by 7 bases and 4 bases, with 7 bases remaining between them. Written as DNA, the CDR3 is TGTGCCAGCACCCAGGTTAATGAAAAACTGTTTTTT. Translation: CASTQVNEKLFF.

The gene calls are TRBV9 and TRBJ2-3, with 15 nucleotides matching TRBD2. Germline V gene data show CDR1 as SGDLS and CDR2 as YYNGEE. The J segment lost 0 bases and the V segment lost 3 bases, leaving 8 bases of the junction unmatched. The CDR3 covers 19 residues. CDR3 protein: CASSEGLAGGLKSTDTQYF. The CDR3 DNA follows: TGTGCCAGCAGCGAAGGACTAGCGGGGGGGCTGAAAAGCACAGATACGCAGTATTTT.

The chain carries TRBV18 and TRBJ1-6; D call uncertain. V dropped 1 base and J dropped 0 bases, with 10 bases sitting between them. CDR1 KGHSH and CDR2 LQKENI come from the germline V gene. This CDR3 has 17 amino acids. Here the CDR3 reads CASSPRDTYSYNSPLHF. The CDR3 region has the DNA TGTGCCAGCTCACCACGCGACACTTACTCCTATAATTCACCCCTCCACTTT.

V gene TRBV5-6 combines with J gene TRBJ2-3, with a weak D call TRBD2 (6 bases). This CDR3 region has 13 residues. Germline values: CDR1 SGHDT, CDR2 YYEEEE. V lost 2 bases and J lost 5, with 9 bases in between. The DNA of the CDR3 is TGTGCCAGCAGCTTCGGGGAGGTAGATACGCAGTATTTT. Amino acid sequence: CASSFGEVDTQYF.

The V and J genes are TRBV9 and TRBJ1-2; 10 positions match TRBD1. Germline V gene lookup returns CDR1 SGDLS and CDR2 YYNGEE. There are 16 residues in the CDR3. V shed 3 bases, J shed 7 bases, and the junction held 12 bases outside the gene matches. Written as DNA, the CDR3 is TGTGCCAGCAGCGCCAGAGAGGGGGGGACAGGGGCTGGCTACACCTTC. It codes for CASSAREGGTGAGYTF.

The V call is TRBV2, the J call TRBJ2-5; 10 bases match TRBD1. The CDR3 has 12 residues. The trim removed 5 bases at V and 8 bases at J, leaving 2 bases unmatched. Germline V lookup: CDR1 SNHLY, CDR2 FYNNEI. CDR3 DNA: TGTGCCAGCAGTAGGGACAGGGGAACCCAGTACTTC. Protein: CASSRDRGTQYF.

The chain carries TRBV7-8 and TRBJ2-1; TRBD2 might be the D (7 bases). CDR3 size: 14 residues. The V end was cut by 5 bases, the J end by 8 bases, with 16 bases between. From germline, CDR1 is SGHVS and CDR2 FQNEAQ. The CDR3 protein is CASSPLGGRDEQFF. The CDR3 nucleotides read TGTGCCAGCAGCCCCCTGGGGGGGCGGGATGAGCAGTTCTTC.

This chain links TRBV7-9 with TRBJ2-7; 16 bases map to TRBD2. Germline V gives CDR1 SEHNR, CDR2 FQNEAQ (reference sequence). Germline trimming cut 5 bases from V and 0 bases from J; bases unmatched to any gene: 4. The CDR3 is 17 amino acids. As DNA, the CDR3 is TGTGCCAGCAGCACGGGACTAGCGGGAGGGTCCTCCTACGAGCAGTACTTC. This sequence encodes CASSTGLAGGSSYEQYF.

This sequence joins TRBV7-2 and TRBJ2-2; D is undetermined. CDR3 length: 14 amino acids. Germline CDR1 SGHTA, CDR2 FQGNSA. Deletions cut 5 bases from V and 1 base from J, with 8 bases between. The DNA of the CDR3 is TGTGCCAGCAGCCCTCACTTGAACACCGGGGAGCTGTTTTTT. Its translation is CASSPHLNTGELFF. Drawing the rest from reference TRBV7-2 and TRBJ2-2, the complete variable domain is GAGVSQSPSNKVTEKGKDVELRCDPISGHTALYWYRQSLGQGLEFLIYFQGNSAPDKSGLPSDRFSAERTGGSVSTLTIQRTQQEDSAVYLCASSPHLNTGELFFGEGSRLTVL.

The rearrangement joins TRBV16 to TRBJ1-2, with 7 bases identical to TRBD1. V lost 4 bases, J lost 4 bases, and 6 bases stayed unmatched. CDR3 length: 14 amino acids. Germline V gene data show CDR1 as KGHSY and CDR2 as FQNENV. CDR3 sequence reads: CASSPQGPLYGYTF. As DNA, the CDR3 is TGTGCCAGCAGCCCACAGGGGCCCCTCTATGGCTACACCTTC.

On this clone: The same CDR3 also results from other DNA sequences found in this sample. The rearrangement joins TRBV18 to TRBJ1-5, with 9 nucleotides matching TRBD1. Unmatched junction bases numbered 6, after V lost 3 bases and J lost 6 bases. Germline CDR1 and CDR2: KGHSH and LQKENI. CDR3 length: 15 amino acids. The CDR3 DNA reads TGTGCCAGCTCACCCGGGACAGGGAAAAGTCAGCCCCAGCATTTT. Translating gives CASSPGTGKSQPQHF.

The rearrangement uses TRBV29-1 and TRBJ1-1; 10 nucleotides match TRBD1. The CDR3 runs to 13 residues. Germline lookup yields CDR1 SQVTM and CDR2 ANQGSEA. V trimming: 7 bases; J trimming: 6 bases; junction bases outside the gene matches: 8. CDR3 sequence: CSASRDRGPEAFF. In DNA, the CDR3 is TGCAGCGCCTCTCGAGACAGGGGGCCTGAAGCTTTCTTT.

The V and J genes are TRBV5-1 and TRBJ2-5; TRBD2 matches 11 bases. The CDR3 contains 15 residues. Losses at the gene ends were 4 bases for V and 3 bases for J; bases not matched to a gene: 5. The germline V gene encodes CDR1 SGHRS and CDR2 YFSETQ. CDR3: CASSTAGLAEETQYF. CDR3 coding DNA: TGCGCCAGCAGCACTGCGGGACTAGCGGAAGAGACCCAGTACTTC.

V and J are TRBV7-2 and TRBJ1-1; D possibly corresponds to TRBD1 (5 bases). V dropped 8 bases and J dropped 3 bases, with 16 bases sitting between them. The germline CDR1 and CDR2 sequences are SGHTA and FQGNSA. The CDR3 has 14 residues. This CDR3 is CASLPGGGYTEAFF. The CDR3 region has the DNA TGTGCCAGCTTACCGGGGGGTGGGTACACTGAAGCTTTCTTT. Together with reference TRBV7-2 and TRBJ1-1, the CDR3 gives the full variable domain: GAGVSQSPSNKVTEKGKDVELRCDPISGHTALYWYRQSLGQGLEFLIYFQGNSAPDKSGLPSDRFSAERTGGSVSTLTIQRTQQEDSAVYLCASLPGGGYTEAFFGQGTRLTVV.

Written as DNA, the CDR3 is TGTGCCAGCAGCTTGGGAGGGCCCGGGGCCGAACGATCCTACAATGAGCAGTTCTTC. The encoded protein is CASSLGGPGAERSYNEQFF. The V gene is TRBV7-7, the J gene TRBJ2-1, with TRBD2 identical over 7 bases. From germline, CDR1 is SSHAT and CDR2 FNYEAQ (reference sequence). This CDR3 contains 19 residues. V shed 3 bases and J 1 base; nucleotides not matched to a gene: 15.

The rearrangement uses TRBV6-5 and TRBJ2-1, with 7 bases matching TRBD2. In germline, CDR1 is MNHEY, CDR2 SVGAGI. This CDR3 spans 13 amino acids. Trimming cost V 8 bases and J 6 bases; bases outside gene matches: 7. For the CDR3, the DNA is TGTGCCAGCGGCCTTACTAGCGCCAATGAGCAGTTCTTC. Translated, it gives CASGLTSANEQFF.

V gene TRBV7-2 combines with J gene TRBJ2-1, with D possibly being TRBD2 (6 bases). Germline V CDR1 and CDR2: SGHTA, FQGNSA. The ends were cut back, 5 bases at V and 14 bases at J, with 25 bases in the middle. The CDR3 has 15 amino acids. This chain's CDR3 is CASSPMTSRGGWKFF. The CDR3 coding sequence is TGTGCCAGCAGCCCGATGACTAGTCGGGGCGGGTGGAAGTTCTTC.